Below are 5 T cell receptor beta chains sequenced from a single sample in a study of blood T cell repertoires in COVID-19. Measured with immunoSEQ multiplex PCR; TCRdb has only the in-frame clones, and not every one. The data show 80,000 to 95,000 clones, around 86% seen once. Material: peripheral blood. All receptors come from a woman older than 75 with active or convalescent COVID-19.

This sequence joins TRBV7-8 and TRBJ2-5; D not resolved. CDR1 and CDR2 (germline): SGHVS, FQNEAQ. V was pared by 6 bases and J by 4 bases, with 12 bases between. This CDR3 is 13 amino acids long. The CDR3 sequence: CASRLRWRETQYF. The CDR3 nucleotides are TGTGCCAGCAGGCTCAGGTGGCGAGAGACCCAGTACTTC.

The chain employs TRBV7-2 and TRBJ2-4, with D possibly TRBD2 on 5 matching bases. V lost 2 bases and J lost 8, with 16 bases in between. The CDR3 runs 15 residues. CDR1 and CDR2 from the germline V gene are SGHTA and FQGNSA. CDR3 DNA: TGTGCCAGCAGCTTAAGGTTAGCGCACATGTACATTCAGTACTTC. This gives the protein CASSLRLAHMYIQYF.

V is TRBV3-1 (or the pseudogene TRBV3-2) and J is TRBJ1-2; D call uncertain. Trimming left V 3 bases short and J 6 bases short, with 8 bases between. CDR1 is LGHDT and CDR2 is YNNKEL in the germline V gene (reference sequence). The CDR3 length is 12 residues. CDR3 loop: CASSHLSDGYTF. In DNA form, the CDR3 reads TGTGCCAGCAGCCACCTATCGGATGGCTACACCTTC.

The genes are TRBV29-1 and TRBJ2-3; possible D gene TRBD2, 5 bases. The length of the CDR3 is 14 residues. The germline V and J ends were trimmed by 5 bases and 0 bases, with 12 bases remaining between them. CDR1 is SQVTM, CDR2 ANQGSEA, per germline. The CDR3 coding sequence is TGCAGCGTTAGCAAGCGGACTAGCACAGATACGCAGTATTTT. This encodes CSVSKRTSTDTQYF.

This clone was observed a single time. V and J are TRBV10-3 and TRBJ2-7; no definite D call. Trimming cost V 2 bases and J 0 bases, with 8 bases left between them. Germline V CDR1 and CDR2: ENHRY, SYGVKD. This CDR3 has 14 amino acids. CDR3 DNA sequence: TGTGCCATCAGTGAGCGGGTCCTCTCCTACGAGCAGTACTTC. Translation gives CAISERVLSYEQYF.